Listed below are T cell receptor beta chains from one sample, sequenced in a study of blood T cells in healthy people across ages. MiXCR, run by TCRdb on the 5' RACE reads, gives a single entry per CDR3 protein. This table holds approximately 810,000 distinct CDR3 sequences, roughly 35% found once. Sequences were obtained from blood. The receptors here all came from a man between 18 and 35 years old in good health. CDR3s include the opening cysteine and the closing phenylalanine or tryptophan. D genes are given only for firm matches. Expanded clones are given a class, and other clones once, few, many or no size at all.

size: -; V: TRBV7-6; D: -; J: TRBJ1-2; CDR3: CASSLDPGKGYTF; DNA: TGTGCCAGCAGCTTAGACCCCGGGAAGGGCTACACCTTC
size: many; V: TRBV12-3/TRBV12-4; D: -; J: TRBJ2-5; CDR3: CASTKNPSETQYF; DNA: TGTGCCAGCACCAAGAACCCTAGTGAGACCCAGTACTTC
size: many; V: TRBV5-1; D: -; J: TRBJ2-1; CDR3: CASSLTVGGRNEQFF; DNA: TGCGCCAGCAGCTTGACAGTTGGGGGTCGGAATGAGCAGTTCTTC
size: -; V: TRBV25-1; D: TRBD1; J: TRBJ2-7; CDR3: CASSLWTGLGEQYF; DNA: TGTGCCAGCAGTCTCTGGACAGGCCTTGGGGAGCAGTACTTC
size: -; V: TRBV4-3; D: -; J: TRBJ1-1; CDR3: CASSQQGRMNTEAFF; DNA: TGCGCCAGCAGCCAACAAGGGAGGATGAACACTGAAGCTTTCTTT
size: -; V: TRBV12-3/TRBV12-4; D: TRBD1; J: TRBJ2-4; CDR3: CASRDRAKNIQYF; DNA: TGTGCCAGCAGGGACAGGGCCAAAAACATTCAGTACTTC
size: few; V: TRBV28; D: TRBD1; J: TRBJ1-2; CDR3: CASSSGPGTAVVFGYTF; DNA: TGTGCCAGCAGTTCCGGACCCGGGACAGCGGTTGTTTTCGGCTACACCTTC
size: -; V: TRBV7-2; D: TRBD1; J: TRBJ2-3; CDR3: CASLYTGGTDTQYF; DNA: TGTGCCAGCCTTTATACAGGGGGGACAGATACGCAGTATTTT
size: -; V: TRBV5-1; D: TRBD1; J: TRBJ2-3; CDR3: CASSSGTGGDLSTDTQYF; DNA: TGCGCCAGCAGCTCCGGGACAGGGGGCGACCTCTCCACAGATACGCAGTATTTT
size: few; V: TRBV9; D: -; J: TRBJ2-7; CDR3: CASSVDGAYEQYF; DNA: TGTGCCAGCAGCGTAGACGGGGCCTACGAGCAGTACTTC
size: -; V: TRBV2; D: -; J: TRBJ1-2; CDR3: CASGTRSSGYTF; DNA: TGTGCCAGCGGCACAAGGTCGAGTGGCTACACCTTC
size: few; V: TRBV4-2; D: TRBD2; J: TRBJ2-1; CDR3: CASSHWTSGTYNEQFF; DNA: TGTGCCAGCAGCCACTGGACTAGCGGGACCTACAATGAGCAGTTCTTC